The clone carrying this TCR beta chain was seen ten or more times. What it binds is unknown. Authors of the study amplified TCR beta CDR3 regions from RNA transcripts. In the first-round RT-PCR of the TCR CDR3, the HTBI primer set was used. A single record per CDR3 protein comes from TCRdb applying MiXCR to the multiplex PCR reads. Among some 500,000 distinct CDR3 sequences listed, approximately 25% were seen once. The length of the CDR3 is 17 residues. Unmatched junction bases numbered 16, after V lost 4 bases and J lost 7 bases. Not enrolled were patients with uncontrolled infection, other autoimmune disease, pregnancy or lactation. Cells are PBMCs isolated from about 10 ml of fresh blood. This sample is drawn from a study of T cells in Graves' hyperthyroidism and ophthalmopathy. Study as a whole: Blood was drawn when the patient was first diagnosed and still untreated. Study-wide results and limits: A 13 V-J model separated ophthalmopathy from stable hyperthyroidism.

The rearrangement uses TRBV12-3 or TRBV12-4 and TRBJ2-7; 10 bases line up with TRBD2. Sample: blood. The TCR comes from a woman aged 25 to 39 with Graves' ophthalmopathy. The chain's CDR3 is CASSSTPLAGGRGEQYF. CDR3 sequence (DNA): TGTGCCAGCAGTTCCACACCGTTAGCGGGGGGCCGGGGAGAGCAGTACTTC.